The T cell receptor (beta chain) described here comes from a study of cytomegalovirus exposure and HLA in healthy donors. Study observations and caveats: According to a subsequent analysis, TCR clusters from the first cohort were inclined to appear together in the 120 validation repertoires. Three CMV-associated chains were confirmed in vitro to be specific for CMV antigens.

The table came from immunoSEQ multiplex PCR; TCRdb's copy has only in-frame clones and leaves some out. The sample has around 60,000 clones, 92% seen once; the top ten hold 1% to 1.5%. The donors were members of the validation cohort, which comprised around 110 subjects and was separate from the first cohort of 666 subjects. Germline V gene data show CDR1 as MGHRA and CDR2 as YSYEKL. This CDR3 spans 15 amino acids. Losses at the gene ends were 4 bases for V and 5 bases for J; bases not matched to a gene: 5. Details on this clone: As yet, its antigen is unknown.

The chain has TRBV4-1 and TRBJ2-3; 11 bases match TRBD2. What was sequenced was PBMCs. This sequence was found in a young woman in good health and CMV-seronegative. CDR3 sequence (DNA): TGCGCCAGCAGCCTAGCGGGGGGGCAGGGAGATACGCAGTATTTT. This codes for CASSLAGGQGDTQYF.